Listed below are T cell receptor beta chains from one sample, sequenced in a study of T cell repertoires in cytomegalovirus infection. TCRdb independently ran MiXCR on the reads; one entry per CDR3 protein. The sample consists of some 320,000 distinct CDR3 sequences, 9.5% of them appearing once. Sequenced material: PBMCs. The receptors were sampled from a human donor in good health (CMV status not recorded). Some clones in this sample may be carry-over from other donors' samples. Each CDR3 is given with its conserved first and last residue. Fields, in order: CDR3 protein, CDR3 DNA, D gene, V gene, clone size, J gene. A D gene is named only where the DNA matches it firmly. Rows may omit the clone size; those that give it use once, few, many or a size class.

cdr3_aa: CASKRRGTMETQYF
cdr3_nt: TGTGCCAGTAAACGGCGGGGAACGATGGAGACCCAGTACTTC
d_call: .
v_call: TRBV19
clone_size: .
j_call: TRBJ2-5

cdr3_aa: CASSLGDRGKQFF
cdr3_nt: TGTGCCAGCAGCTTGGGGGACAGGGGCAAGCAGTTCTTC
d_call: TRBD1
v_call: TRBV7-2
clone_size: many
j_call: TRBJ2-1

cdr3_aa: CASSQDVSGYTEAFF
cdr3_nt: TGTGCCAGCAGCCAAGATGTGTCGGGGTACACTGAAGCTTTCTTT
d_call: .
v_call: TRBV14
clone_size: .
j_call: TRBJ1-1

cdr3_aa: CASSTGTGSRQPQHF
cdr3_nt: TGTGCCAGCAGCACTGGGACAGGGTCTCGACAGCCCCAGCATTTT
d_call: TRBD1
v_call: TRBV9
clone_size: few
j_call: TRBJ1-5

cdr3_aa: CASSIGTNTEAFF
cdr3_nt: TGTGCCAGTAGTATCGGGACCAACACTGAAGCTTTCTTT
d_call: .
v_call: TRBV19
clone_size: few
j_call: TRBJ1-1

cdr3_aa: CASSSLVQANTGELFF
cdr3_nt: TGTGCCAGCAGTTCCCTGGTCCAGGCGAACACCGGGGAGCTGTTTTTT
d_call: .
v_call: TRBV27
clone_size: few
j_call: TRBJ2-2

cdr3_aa: CASGTGGRAEQYF
cdr3_nt: TGTGCCAGCGGCACTGGCGGGAGGGCCGAGCAGTACTTC
d_call: TRBD2
v_call: TRBV7-6
clone_size: many
j_call: TRBJ2-7

cdr3_aa: CASSARGGGETQYF
cdr3_nt: TGTGCCAGCAGCGCGCGGGGGGGCGGAGAGACCCAGTACTTC
d_call: TRBD2
v_call: TRBV7-8
clone_size: few
j_call: TRBJ2-5

cdr3_aa: CASSERRRIDGYTF
cdr3_nt: TGTGCCAGTAGTGAGAGACGGAGAATCGATGGCTACACCTTC
d_call: .
v_call: TRBV19
clone_size: many
j_call: TRBJ1-2

cdr3_aa: CASSERGWRNNEQFF
cdr3_nt: TGTGCCAGCAGTGAACGGGGTTGGAGGAACAATGAGCAGTTCTTC
d_call: .
v_call: TRBV6-2/TRBV6-3
clone_size: .
j_call: TRBJ2-1

cdr3_aa: CASIPPGTRETQYF
cdr3_nt: TGTGCCAGCATCCCCCCGGGGACCCGGGAGACCCAGTACTTC
d_call: .
v_call: TRBV7-6
clone_size: few
j_call: TRBJ2-5

cdr3_aa: CASSRTGGDEQFF
cdr3_nt: TGTGCCAGCAGCCGGACAGGGGGTGATGAGCAGTTCTTC
d_call: TRBD1
v_call: TRBV7-7
clone_size: many
j_call: TRBJ2-1

cdr3_aa: CASSLSDGPYNEQFF
cdr3_nt: TGTGCCAGCAGCTTAAGCGACGGGCCATACAATGAGCAGTTCTTC
d_call: .
v_call: TRBV7-6
clone_size: few
j_call: TRBJ2-1

cdr3_aa: CASRSGGQGELFF
cdr3_nt: TGTGCCAGCAGATCGGGGGGGCAAGGGGAGCTGTTTTTT
d_call: TRBD2
v_call: TRBV12-3/TRBV12-4
clone_size: .
j_call: TRBJ2-2

cdr3_aa: CASSAPVLGFSGNTIYF
cdr3_nt: TGTGCCAGCAGCGCCCCCGTACTGGGGTTCTCTGGAAACACCATATATTTT
d_call: .
v_call: TRBV7-6
clone_size: few
j_call: TRBJ1-3

cdr3_aa: CASSLNLSPQSPLHF
cdr3_nt: TGTGCCAGCAGCCTTAACCTGTCACCCCAATCACCCCTCCACTTT
d_call: .
v_call: TRBV28
clone_size: .
j_call: TRBJ1-6

cdr3_aa: CASRRQLHSGNTIYF
cdr3_nt: TGTGCCAGCAGGAGACAGCTTCACTCTGGAAACACCATATATTTT
d_call: .
v_call: TRBV12-3/TRBV12-4
clone_size: many
j_call: TRBJ1-3

cdr3_aa: CASSLTGGAVETQYF
cdr3_nt: TGTGCCAGCAGCTTGACCGGGGGGGCCGTGGAGACCCAGTACTTC
d_call: TRBD2
v_call: TRBV7-2
clone_size: many
j_call: TRBJ2-5

cdr3_aa: CASTLREVTEAFF
cdr3_nt: TGTGCCAGCACCTTGAGGGAAGTCACTGAAGCTTTCTTT
d_call: .
v_call: TRBV12-3/TRBV12-4
clone_size: many
j_call: TRBJ1-1

cdr3_aa: CASSLEIYGYTF
cdr3_nt: TGTGCCAGCAGCTTGGAGATCTATGGCTACACCTTC
d_call: .
v_call: TRBV7-9
clone_size: few
j_call: TRBJ1-2

cdr3_aa: CASTPAQGKSNEQFF
cdr3_nt: TGTGCCAGCACCCCGGCGCAGGGGAAAAGTAATGAGCAGTTCTTC
d_call: .
v_call: TRBV12-3/TRBV12-4
clone_size: .
j_call: TRBJ2-1

cdr3_aa: CASSLATGGVLGETQYF
cdr3_nt: TGTGCCAGCAGCTTGGCCACAGGGGGTGTTTTAGGAGAGACCCAGTACTTC
d_call: TRBD1
v_call: TRBV5-4
clone_size: .
j_call: TRBJ2-5

cdr3_aa: CASSEARDRRNQPQHF
cdr3_nt: TGTGCCAGCAGTGAAGCTAGGGACAGACGTAATCAGCCCCAGCATTTT
d_call: TRBD1
v_call: TRBV6-1
clone_size: .
j_call: TRBJ1-5

cdr3_aa: CASSPAGGVYGNTIYF
cdr3_nt: TGTGCCAGCAGTCCCGCCGGAGGGGTGTACGGAAACACCATATATTTT
d_call: .
v_call: TRBV28
clone_size: many
j_call: TRBJ1-3

cdr3_aa: CASSQARDGPKYF
cdr3_nt: TGTGCCAGCAGCCAGGCCAGGGATGGGCCTAAGTACTTC
d_call: .
v_call: TRBV3-1
clone_size: few
j_call: TRBJ2-4

cdr3_aa: CASSSVRGTHEQYF
cdr3_nt: TGTGCCAGCAGCTCGGTCCGGGGAACGCACGAGCAGTACTTC
d_call: .
v_call: TRBV11-2
clone_size: many
j_call: TRBJ2-7

cdr3_aa: CASSSRAGGVGNEQFF
cdr3_nt: TGTGCCAGCAGCTCACGAGCGGGAGGGGTAGGAAATGAGCAGTTCTTC
d_call: TRBD2
v_call: TRBV7-3
clone_size: .
j_call: TRBJ2-1

cdr3_aa: CASSQGVGILTEAFF
cdr3_nt: TGCGCCAGCAGCCAAGGAGTCGGGATTCTCACTGAAGCTTTCTTT
d_call: .
v_call: TRBV4-3
clone_size: many
j_call: TRBJ1-1

cdr3_aa: CAWKGTTSAYEQYF
cdr3_nt: TGTGCCTGGAAGGGGACAACCTCGGCCTACGAGCAGTACTTC
d_call: .
v_call: TRBV30
clone_size: many
j_call: TRBJ2-7

cdr3_aa: CASSRDRGSYNEQFF
cdr3_nt: TGTGCCAGCAGTAGGGACAGAGGCTCCTACAATGAGCAGTTCTTC
d_call: TRBD1
v_call: TRBV7-2
clone_size: many
j_call: TRBJ2-1

cdr3_aa: CASSLDLSFYNEQFF
cdr3_nt: TGTGCCAGCAGCTTAGATTTGAGCTTTTACAATGAGCAGTTCTTC
d_call: .
v_call: TRBV7-2
clone_size: few
j_call: TRBJ2-1

cdr3_aa: CASNLRAHAPDELFF
cdr3_nt: TGTGCCAGCAACCTAAGAGCCCACGCGCCCGACGAACTGTTTTTT
d_call: .
v_call: TRBV7-4
clone_size: many
j_call: TRBJ1-4

cdr3_aa: CASSQAGVLEQYF
cdr3_nt: TGTGCCAGCAGTCAAGCGGGAGTCCTCGAGCAGTACTTC
d_call: TRBD2
v_call: TRBV12-3/TRBV12-4
clone_size: .
j_call: TRBJ2-7

cdr3_aa: CASRGQGRGDEQFF
cdr3_nt: TGTGCCAGCAGAGGACAGGGACGCGGGGATGAGCAGTTCTTC
d_call: TRBD1
v_call: TRBV28
clone_size: .
j_call: TRBJ2-1

cdr3_aa: CAIGTGTNTGELFF
cdr3_nt: TGTGCCATCGGGACAGGGACGAACACCGGGGAGCTGTTTTTT
d_call: TRBD1
v_call: TRBV10-3
clone_size: few
j_call: TRBJ2-2

cdr3_aa: CASSQDQSTANNEQFF
cdr3_nt: TGCGCCAGCAGCCAAGATCAGTCGACAGCGAACAATGAGCAGTTCTTC
d_call: .
v_call: TRBV4-1
clone_size: few
j_call: TRBJ2-1

cdr3_aa: CASSFSGTGAQLFF
cdr3_nt: TGTGCCAGCAGCTTCTCCGGGACAGGAGCGCAACTGTTTTTT
d_call: TRBD1
v_call: TRBV7-2
clone_size: few
j_call: TRBJ1-4

cdr3_aa: CASSFLFDREDQPQHF
cdr3_nt: TGTGCCAGCAGTTTCCTCTTCGACAGGGAAGATCAGCCCCAGCATTTT
d_call: TRBD1
v_call: TRBV28
clone_size: many
j_call: TRBJ1-5

cdr3_aa: CASSKRGQGAISATGEAFF
cdr3_nt: TGTGCCAGCAGTAAACGAGGACAGGGGGCTATTTCGGCAACGGGTGAAGCTTTCTTT
d_call: TRBD1
v_call: TRBV6-1
clone_size: many
j_call: TRBJ1-1

cdr3_aa: CASSPQDYLGDYTF
cdr3_nt: TGTGCCAGCAGCCCCCAGGATTATCTAGGAGACTACACCTTC
d_call: .
v_call: TRBV7-6
clone_size: few
j_call: TRBJ1-2

cdr3_aa: CASSSWERETQYF
cdr3_nt: TGTGCCAGCAGTTCCTGGGAACGAGAGACCCAGTACTTC
d_call: .
v_call: TRBV12-3/TRBV12-4
clone_size: .
j_call: TRBJ2-5

cdr3_aa: CASSLVGPAPYEQYF
cdr3_nt: TGTGCCAGCAGTTTGGTGGGACCTGCGCCCTACGAGCAGTACTTC
d_call: .
v_call: TRBV28
clone_size: few
j_call: TRBJ2-7

cdr3_aa: CASSLTEYGYTF
cdr3_nt: TGTGCCAGCAGTTTGACAGAGTATGGCTACACCTTC
d_call: .
v_call: TRBV12-3/TRBV12-4
clone_size: many
j_call: TRBJ1-2

cdr3_aa: CASSPAQRASGADTQYF
cdr3_nt: TGTGCCAGCAGTCCCGCCCAGAGGGCTAGCGGGGCCGATACGCAGTATTTT
d_call: TRBD2
v_call: TRBV7-2
clone_size: many
j_call: TRBJ2-3

cdr3_aa: CASSYGLAGGYNEQFF
cdr3_nt: TGCGCCAGCAGCTATGGACTAGCGGGAGGTTACAATGAGCAGTTCTTC
d_call: TRBD2
v_call: TRBV5-1
clone_size: many
j_call: TRBJ2-1

cdr3_aa: CASSIETSGRYIQYF
cdr3_nt: TGTGCCAGTAGTATAGAGACTAGCGGGAGATACATTCAGTACTTC
d_call: TRBD2
v_call: TRBV19
clone_size: few
j_call: TRBJ2-4

cdr3_aa: CASSSRTGQNSPLHF
cdr3_nt: TGTGCCAGCAGCTCGCGGACAGGGCAAAATTCACCCCTCCACTTT
d_call: TRBD1
v_call: TRBV14
clone_size: .
j_call: TRBJ1-6

cdr3_aa: CASSLIARETDTQYF
cdr3_nt: TGTGCCAGCAGCTTAATCGCACGGGAGACAGATACGCAGTATTTT
d_call: .
v_call: TRBV7-3
clone_size: .
j_call: TRBJ2-3